The clone carrying this T cell receptor beta chain was recorded once. Its cognate antigen is unknown. Described time point: newly diagnosed GD, antithyroid drugs for less than 3 months. The TCR library was made from RNA that had been extracted from PBMCs in TRIzol. The data belong to a study of regulatory T cells in long-lasting Graves disease. Overall study context: Graves' patients (newly diagnosed) had been on antithyroid drugs under 3 months. Study-wide findings and caveats: Persistent disease samples used TRBV28, TRBJ1-2 and TRBJ2-5 preferentially.

The CDR3 extends over 16 amino acids. CDR1 is SGHTA, CDR2 FQGNSA, per germline. The J segment lost 2 bases and the V segment lost 5 bases, leaving 10 bases of the junction unmatched. For TCR beta, libraries came from iRepertoire HTBI primers and Arm-PCR of CDR3 regions. Per the original data handling: Across all samples, about 59 TRBV segments and 14 TRBJ segments were identified. TCRdb re-called the multiplex PCR reads with MiXCR, one entry per CDR3 protein. TCRdb assigned the V and J calls; the authors' analysis was not used. The table lists 450,000 to 600,000 distinct CDR3 sequences, roughly 15% of them singletons. Another study also made use of these data, one on T cells in Graves' hyperthyroidism and ophthalmopathy.

This chain uses TRBV7-2 with TRBJ1-2; TRBD1 matches 8 bases. Sequences were derived from peripheral blood mononuclear cells (PBMCs), sampled at new diagnosis, from a patient treated with antithyroid drugs. The TCR sequence derives from a man aged 40-49 years with Graves disease. CDR3 bases: TGTGCCAGCAGCCTTGGCTGGGACAGGATAAACTATGGCTACACCTTC. Its translation: CASSLGWDRINYGYTF.